These T cell receptor beta chains were read from a single sample in a study of early T cells in non-severe SARS-CoV-2 infection. TCRdb ran MiXCR on the 5' RACE reads and lists one entry per CDR3 protein. Of tens of thousands of distinct CDR3 sequences listed, roughly an eighth were seen once; the top ten hold about 8.3%. The sequenced sample consisted of whole blood. Receptor source: an adult who was a healthcare worker with PCR-confirmed SARS-CoV-2 infection or an uninfected control (not recorded which). CDR3s include the opening cysteine and the closing phenylalanine or tryptophan. The D gene is left open where the match is weak. Size is omitted from some rows. Given values are once, few, many or a class for expanded clones.

d_call: .; clone_size: few; v_call: TRBV19; cdr3_length: 12; j_call: TRBJ2-1; cdr3_nt: TGTGCCAGTAGTATCCTTGATAATGAGCAGTTCTTC; cdr3_aa: CASSILDNEQFF
d_call: TRBD1; clone_size: .; v_call: TRBV20-1; cdr3_length: 11; j_call: TRBJ1-1; cdr3_nt: TGCAGTGCTGGACAGACAGGGAGAGCTTTCTTT; cdr3_aa: CSAGQTGRAFF
d_call: TRBD2; clone_size: many; v_call: TRBV7-8; cdr3_length: 16; j_call: TRBJ2-7; cdr3_nt: TGTGCCAGCGTATTAGGACTAGCGGGCGCCGCGGGGGAGCAGTACTTC; cdr3_aa: CASVLGLAGAAGEQYF
d_call: .; clone_size: .; v_call: TRBV20-1; cdr3_length: 14; j_call: TRBJ1-5; cdr3_nt: TGCAGTGCTAGAGAATATGGCCGGGTAGGTCCCCAGCATTTT; cdr3_aa: CSAREYGRVGPQHF
d_call: TRBD1; clone_size: .; v_call: TRBV29-1; cdr3_length: 15; j_call: TRBJ2-7; cdr3_nt: TGCAGCGTTGAAGATAGACAGGGTTTGGGCCACGAGCAGTACTTC; cdr3_aa: CSVEDRQGLGHEQYF
d_call: .; clone_size: few; v_call: TRBV4-3; cdr3_length: 15; j_call: TRBJ1-6; cdr3_nt: TGCGCCAGCAGCCAGGAACAAGGCCGTAATTCACCCCTCCACTTT; cdr3_aa: CASSQEQGRNSPLHF
d_call: TRBD1; clone_size: many; v_call: TRBV6-5; cdr3_length: 16; j_call: TRBJ1-6; cdr3_nt: TGTGCCAGCAGTTACTTTGGGACAGTTTATAATTCACCCCTCCACTTT; cdr3_aa: CASSYFGTVYNSPLHF
d_call: .; clone_size: .; v_call: TRBV29-1; cdr3_length: 14; j_call: TRBJ2-3; cdr3_nt: TGCAGCGTTGGGTTTCGAGGGGGTGGAGATACGCAGTATTTT; cdr3_aa: CSVGFRGGGDTQYF
d_call: .; clone_size: .; v_call: TRBV28; cdr3_length: 14; j_call: TRBJ2-3; cdr3_nt: TGTGCCAGCAGTAATAACAGGGGCACAGATACGCAGTATTTT; cdr3_aa: CASSNNRGTDTQYF
d_call: .; clone_size: .; v_call: TRBV29-1; cdr3_length: 12; j_call: TRBJ2-2; cdr3_nt: TGCAGCGTTGAAGCAGGGGCGGGGGAGCTGTTTTTT; cdr3_aa: CSVEAGAGELFF
d_call: .; clone_size: few; v_call: TRBV19; cdr3_length: 16; j_call: TRBJ1-5; cdr3_nt: TGTGCCAGTAGTTCCCACCCCATCGGCGGGCTGATGCCCCAGCATTTT; cdr3_aa: CASSSHPIGGLMPQHF
d_call: .; clone_size: .; v_call: TRBV7-2; cdr3_length: 14; j_call: TRBJ2-3; cdr3_nt: TGTGCCAGCAGCGTTACTAGTCACACAGATACGCAGTATTTT; cdr3_aa: CASSVTSHTDTQYF
d_call: .; clone_size: few; v_call: TRBV5-1; cdr3_length: 14; j_call: TRBJ1-1; cdr3_nt: TGCGCCAGCAGCTTTTTGACAGCGAACACTGAAGCTTTCTTT; cdr3_aa: CASSFLTANTEAFF
d_call: .; clone_size: .; v_call: TRBV4-1; cdr3_length: 13; j_call: TRBJ2-5; cdr3_nt: TGCGCCAGCAGCCAGCTACCTCGGGAGACCCAGTACTTC; cdr3_aa: CASSQLPRETQYF
d_call: .; clone_size: .; v_call: TRBV29-1; cdr3_length: 13; j_call: TRBJ2-2; cdr3_nt: TGCAGCGTCAACCCCCCGAACACCGGGGAGCTGTTTTTT; cdr3_aa: CSVNPPNTGELFF
d_call: TRBD1; clone_size: few; v_call: TRBV9; cdr3_length: 17; j_call: TRBJ2-2; cdr3_nt: TGTGCCAGCAGCCCAAGACTTGGACAGGGGTACACCGGGGAGCTGTTTTTT; cdr3_aa: CASSPRLGQGYTGELFF
d_call: .; clone_size: many; v_call: TRBV29-1; cdr3_length: 14; j_call: TRBJ2-1; cdr3_nt: TGCAGCGTTGACACCGACCTCTCGTCGTATGAGCAGTTCTTC; cdr3_aa: CSVDTDLSSYEQFF
d_call: .; clone_size: few; v_call: TRBV20-1; cdr3_length: 11; j_call: TRBJ1-1; cdr3_nt: TGCAGTGCTGGGCGGGGAACTGAAGCTTTCTTT; cdr3_aa: CSAGRGTEAFF
d_call: TRBD1; clone_size: .; v_call: TRBV9; cdr3_length: 14; j_call: TRBJ2-7; cdr3_nt: TGTGCCAGCAGCCCCCGGGACAGCTCCTACGAGCAGTACTTC; cdr3_aa: CASSPRDSSYEQYF
d_call: .; clone_size: few; v_call: TRBV29-1; cdr3_length: 15; j_call: TRBJ1-2; cdr3_nt: TGCAGCGTTGCGGACAGAGCGAACCAGGTCTATGGCTACACCTTC; cdr3_aa: CSVADRANQVYGYTF